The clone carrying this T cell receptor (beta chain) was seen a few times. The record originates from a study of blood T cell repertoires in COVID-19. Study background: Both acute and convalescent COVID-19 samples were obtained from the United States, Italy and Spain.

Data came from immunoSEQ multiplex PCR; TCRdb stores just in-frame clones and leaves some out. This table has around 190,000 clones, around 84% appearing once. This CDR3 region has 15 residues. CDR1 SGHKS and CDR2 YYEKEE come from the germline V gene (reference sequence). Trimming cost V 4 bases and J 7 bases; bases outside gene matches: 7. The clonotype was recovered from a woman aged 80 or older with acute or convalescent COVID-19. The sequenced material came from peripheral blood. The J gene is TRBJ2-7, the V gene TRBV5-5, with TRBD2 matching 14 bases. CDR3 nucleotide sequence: TGTGCCAGCAGCCAGGGACTAGCGGGAGTATGGGAGCAGTACTTC. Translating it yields CASSQGLAGVWEQYF. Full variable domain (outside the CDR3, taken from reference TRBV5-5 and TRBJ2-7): DAGVTQSPTHLIKTRGQQVTLRCSPISGHKSVSWYQQVLGQGPQFIFQYYEKEERGRGNFPDRFSARQFPNYSSELNVNALLLGDSALYLCASSQGLAGVWEQYFGPGTRLTVT.